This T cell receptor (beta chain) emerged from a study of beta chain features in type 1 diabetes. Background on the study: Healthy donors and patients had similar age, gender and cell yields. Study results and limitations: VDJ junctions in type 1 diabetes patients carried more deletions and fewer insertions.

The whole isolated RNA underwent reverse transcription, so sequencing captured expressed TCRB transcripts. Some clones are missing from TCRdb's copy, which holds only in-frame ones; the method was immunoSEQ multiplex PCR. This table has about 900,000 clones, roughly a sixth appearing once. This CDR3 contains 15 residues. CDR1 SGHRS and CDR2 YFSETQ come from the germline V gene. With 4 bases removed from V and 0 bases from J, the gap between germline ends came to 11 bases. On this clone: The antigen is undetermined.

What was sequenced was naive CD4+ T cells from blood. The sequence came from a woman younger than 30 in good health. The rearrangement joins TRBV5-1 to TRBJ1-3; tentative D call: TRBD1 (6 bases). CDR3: CASSPTGTSGNTIYF. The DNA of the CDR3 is TGCGCCAGCAGCCCAACAGGGACCTCTGGAAACACCATATATTTT.